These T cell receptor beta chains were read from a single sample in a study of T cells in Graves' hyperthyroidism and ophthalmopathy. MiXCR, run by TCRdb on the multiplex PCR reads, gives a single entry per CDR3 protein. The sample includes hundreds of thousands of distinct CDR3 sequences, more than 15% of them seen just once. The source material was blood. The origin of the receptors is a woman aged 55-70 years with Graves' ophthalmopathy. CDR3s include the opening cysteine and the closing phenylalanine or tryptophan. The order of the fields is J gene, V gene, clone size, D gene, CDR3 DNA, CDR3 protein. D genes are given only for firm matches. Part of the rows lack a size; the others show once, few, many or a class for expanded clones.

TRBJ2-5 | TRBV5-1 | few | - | TGCGCCAGCAGCTTCCTCCTACTTGAAAAAGAGACCCAGTACTTC | CASSFLLLEKETQYF
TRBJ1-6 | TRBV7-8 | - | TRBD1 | TGTGTCAGCAGCTCCTGGACAGGGGTGAATTCACCCCTCCACTTT | CVSSSWTGVNSPLHF
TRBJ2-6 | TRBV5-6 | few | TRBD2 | TGTGCCAGCAGCCCCCGGGGGGGGTGGGTCCCTGGGGCCAACGTCCTGACTTTC | CASSPRGGWVPGANVLTF
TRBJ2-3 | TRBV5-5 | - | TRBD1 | TGTGCCAGCAGCAGCCGGGACAGGGAGACAGATACGCAGTATTTT | CASSSRDRETDTQYF
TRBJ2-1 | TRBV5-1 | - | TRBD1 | TGCGCCAGCAGCTTGACAGGGGGCGCGAAACAGTTCTTC | CASSLTGGAKQFF
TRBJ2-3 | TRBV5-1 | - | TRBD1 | TGCGCCAGCAGCGCGACAGGGGTCGGAGATACGCAGTATTTT | CASSATGVGDTQYF
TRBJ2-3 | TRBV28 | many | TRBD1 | TGTGCCAGCAGTTCGACAGGGGGGACAGATACGCAGTATTTT | CASSSTGGTDTQYF
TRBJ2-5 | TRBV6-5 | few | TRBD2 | TGTGCCAGCAGTTACGCGGGAGGGCCCGGGGAGACCCAGTACTTC | CASSYAGGPGETQYF
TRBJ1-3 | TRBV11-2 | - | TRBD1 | TGTGCCAGCAGCCGCCGCCCCCGGGACAGGGGCGGAAACACCATATATTTT | CASSRRPRDRGGNTIYF
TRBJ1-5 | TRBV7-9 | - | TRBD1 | TGTGCCAGCAGCGACAGGGACAATCAGCCCCAGCATTTT | CASSDRDNQPQHF
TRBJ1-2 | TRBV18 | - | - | TGTGCCAGCTCAAAGGCAAGTTTCGGGGCGGCCGATGGCTACACCTTC | CASSKASFGAADGYTF
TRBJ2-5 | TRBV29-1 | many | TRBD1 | TGCAGCGTTGTAGGGACAGAAGAGACCCAGTACTTC | CSVVGTEETQYF
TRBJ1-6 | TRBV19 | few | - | TGTGCCAGTAGTATACAACGGGAATCACCCCTCCACTTT | CASSIQRESPLHF
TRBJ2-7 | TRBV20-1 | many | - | TGCAGTGCCCCGGCGGACGCCCTACCCTACGAGCAGTACTTC | CSAPADALPYEQYF
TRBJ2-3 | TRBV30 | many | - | TGTGCCTGGAGTTTCTCAGGGGGGAGTCGCACAGATACGCAGTATTTT | CAWSFSGGSRTDTQYF
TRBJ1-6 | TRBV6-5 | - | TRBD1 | TGTGCCAGCAGTTACTTTTCCGGGACAGGGGGCGGAAATTCACCCCTCCACTTT | CASSYFSGTGGGNSPLHF
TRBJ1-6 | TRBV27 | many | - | TGTGCCAGCAGACTTACAGGGCGGGGTTCACCCCTCCACTTT | CASRLTGRGSPLHF
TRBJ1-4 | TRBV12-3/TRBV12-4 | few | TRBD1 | TGTGCCAGCAGTTCCCAAACCGGGACAGACGACGAAAAACTGTTTTTT | CASSSQTGTDDEKLFF
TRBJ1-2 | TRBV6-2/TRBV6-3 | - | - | TGTGCCAGCAGTCCAAGGACAGCCAACTATGGCTACACCTTC | CASSPRTANYGYTF
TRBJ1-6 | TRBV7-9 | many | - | TGTGCCAGCAGCTTAGCTTCGGGAGGGGATTCACCCCTCCACTTT | CASSLASGGDSPLHF
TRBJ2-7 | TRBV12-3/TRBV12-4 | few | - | TGTGCCAGCAGTCCGATTCGGAAGATAAGCTCATCCTACGAGCAGTACTTC | CASSPIRKISSSYEQYF
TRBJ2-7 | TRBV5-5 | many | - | TGTGCCAGCAGACCGGACGGGACCTACGAGCAGTACTTC | CASRPDGTYEQYF
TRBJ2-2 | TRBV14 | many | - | TGTGCCAGCAGCCAAGATCGGGAACCGAATGGAGACACCGGGGAGCTGTTTTTT | CASSQDREPNGDTGELFF
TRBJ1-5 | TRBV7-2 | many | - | TGTGCCAGCAGCTCAACACGGGCCATCAATCAGCCCCAGCATTTT | CASSSTRAINQPQHF
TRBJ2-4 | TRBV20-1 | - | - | TGCAGTGCTAGAGGGGCAGGGGGGGAAAACATTCAGTACTTC | CSARGAGGENIQYF
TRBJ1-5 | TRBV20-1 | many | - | TGCAGTGCTACCCGTGCAGACCCCAATCAGCCCCAGCATTTT | CSATRADPNQPQHF
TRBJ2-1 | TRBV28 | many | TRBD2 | TGTGCCAGCACCGCCGGGACTAGCTGGTACAATGAGCAGTTCTTC | CASTAGTSWYNEQFF
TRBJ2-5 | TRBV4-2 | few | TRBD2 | TGTGCCAGCAGCCAAGGGAATAGCGGGGGAGAGACCCAGTACTTC | CASSQGNSGGETQYF
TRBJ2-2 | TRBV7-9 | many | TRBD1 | TGTGCCAGCAGCTCATATTTACGGACAGGGACCGGGGAGCTGTTTTTT | CASSSYLRTGTGELFF
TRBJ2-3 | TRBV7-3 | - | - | TGTGCCAGCAGCTTAAGTCCAATGGATACGCAGTATTTT | CASSLSPMDTQYF
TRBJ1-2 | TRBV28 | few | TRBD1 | TGTGCCAGCAGCCCGGACAGGGTGAAGAGCTACACCTTC | CASSPDRVKSYTF
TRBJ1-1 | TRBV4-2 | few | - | TGTGCCAGCAGCCAAAGATTGCAAGGGGGGAACACTGAAGCTTTCTTT | CASSQRLQGGNTEAFF
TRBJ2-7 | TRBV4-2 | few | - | TGTGCCAGCAGCCGCGGGACAAGGGTCTCCTACGAGCAGTACTTC | CASSRGTRVSYEQYF
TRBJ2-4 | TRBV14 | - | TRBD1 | TGTGCCAGCAGCCAAGGGAGACAGGGGCTAGCCAAAAACATTCAGTACTTC | CASSQGRQGLAKNIQYF
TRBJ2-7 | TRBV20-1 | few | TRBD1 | TGCAGTGCTAAGGGACAGCTTCCCTCCTACGAGCAGTACTTC | CSAKGQLPSYEQYF
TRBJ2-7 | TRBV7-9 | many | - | TGTGCCAGCAGCTGGGACTCCAACTACGAGCAGTACTTC | CASSWDSNYEQYF
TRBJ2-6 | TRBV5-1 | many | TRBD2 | TGCGCCAGCAGCTTGTACCTAGCGGGAAGTTCTGGGGCCAACGTCCTGACTTTC | CASSLYLAGSSGANVLTF
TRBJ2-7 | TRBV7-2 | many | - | TGTGCCAGCAGCCAGGCCGGTATTCGCGTCGAGCAGTACTTC | CASSQAGIRVEQYF
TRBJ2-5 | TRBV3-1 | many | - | TGTGCCAGCAGCCAAGACTTGGGGCGCGAGACCCAGTACTTC | CASSQDLGRETQYF
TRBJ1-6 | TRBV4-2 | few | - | TGTGCCAGCAGCCAGGTGGGGCCCACTTATAATTCACCCCTCCACTTT | CASSQVGPTYNSPLHF
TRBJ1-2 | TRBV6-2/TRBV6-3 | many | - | TGTGCCAGCATGCGAGACTATGGCTACACCTTC | CASMRDYGYTF
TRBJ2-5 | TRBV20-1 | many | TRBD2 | TGCAGTGCTACTTTAGCGGGGGGGCGTCAAGAGACCCAGTACTTC | CSATLAGGRQETQYF
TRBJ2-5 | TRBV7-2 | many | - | TGTGCCAGCAGCTTAGTCGGGGTAGAGACCCAGTACTTC | CASSLVGVETQYF
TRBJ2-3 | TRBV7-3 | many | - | TGTGCCAGCAGCTTAAGGGACACCACAGATACGCAGTATTTT | CASSLRDTTDTQYF
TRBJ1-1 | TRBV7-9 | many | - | TGTGCCAGCAGTTTAGGAGGGGACGCTTTCTTT | CASSLGGDAFF
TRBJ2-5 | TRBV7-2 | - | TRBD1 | TGTGCCAGCAGTTCCTTCGGGACAGGAAGGACCCAGTACTTC | CASSSFGTGRTQYF
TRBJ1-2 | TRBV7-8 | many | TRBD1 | TGTGCCAGCAGCACGAGACAGGGGCTTAGGCCCTATGGCTACACCTTC | CASSTRQGLRPYGYTF
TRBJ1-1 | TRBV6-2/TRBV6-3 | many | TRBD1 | TGTGCCAGCAGTTACGCTCGACAGGGGGAAGCTTTCTTT | CASSYARQGEAFF
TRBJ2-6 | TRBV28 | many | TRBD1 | TGTGCCAGCAGTTTACCCCCGGGACAGGGCTCGGCCGGGGCCAACGTCCTGACTTTC | CASSLPPGQGSAGANVLTF
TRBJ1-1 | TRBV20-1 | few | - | TGCAGTGCTAGAGATCAAGGGAACACTGAAGCTTTCTTT | CSARDQGNTEAFF
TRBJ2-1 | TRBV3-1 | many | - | TGTGCCAGCAGCCCGTATTCTTACAATGAGCAGTTCTTC | CASSPYSYNEQFF
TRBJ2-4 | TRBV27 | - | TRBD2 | TGTGCCAGCAGTTTAATTGGGGGGGACATTCAGTACTTC | CASSLIGGDIQYF
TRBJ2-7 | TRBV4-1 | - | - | TGCGCCAGCAGCCAAGATTTCGGTTACGAGCAGTACTTC | CASSQDFGYEQYF
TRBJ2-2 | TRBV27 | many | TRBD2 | TGTGCCAGCAGTGCACTGGGACTAGCTCCCACTGCGAACACCGGGGAGCTGTTTTTT | CASSALGLAPTANTGELFF
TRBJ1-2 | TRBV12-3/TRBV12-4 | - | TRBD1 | TGTGCCAGCAGCGGGACAGGATCGTACTATGGCTACACCTTC | CASSGTGSYYGYTF
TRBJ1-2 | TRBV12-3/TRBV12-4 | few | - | TGTGCCAGCAGTTTTGTACAGTCCTATGGCTACACCTTC | CASSFVQSYGYTF
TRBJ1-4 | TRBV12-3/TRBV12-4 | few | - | TGTGCCAGCATCGTCTGGGGTGGCGAAAAACTGTTTTTT | CASIVWGGEKLFF